These 31 T cell receptor beta chains were all obtained from the same sample, sequenced in a study of technical replicates of blood from a few donors. The repertoire was sequenced with immunoSEQ multiplex PCR; TCRdb's copy has only in-frame clones and lacks some. Here the sample spans around 81,000 clones, approximately 96% being singletons. The sequencing sample was made of T cells isolated from PBMCs. Receptors originate from a human donor in good health.

The rearrangement uses TRBV7-9 and TRBJ1-2, with a possible D match to TRBD1 (5 bases). There are 14 residues in the CDR3. Germline values: CDR1 SEHNR, CDR2 FQNEAQ (reference sequence). Trimming cost V 4 bases and J 4 bases, with 13 bases left between them. The CDR3 region is CASSSTGGIYGYTF. CDR3 nucleotides: TGTGCCAGCAGCTCGACGGGGGGAATCTATGGCTACACCTTC.

A single count supports this clone. The rearrangement links TRBV6-1 to TRBJ2-5; weak D call: TRBD2 (6 bases). This CDR3 region has 14 residues. Looked up from germline, CDR1 is MNHNS and CDR2 is SASEGT. V was trimmed by 8 bases and J by 2 bases, leaving 15 bases between them. CDR3 region: CASGRGNWQETQYF. Written as DNA, the CDR3 is TGTGCCAGCGGACGCGGGAACTGGCAAGAGACCCAGTACTTC.

The CDR3 is CASSLVSRATNEKLFF. The CDR3 DNA sequence: TGTGCCAGCAGCTTGGTTTCCAGGGCAACTAATGAAAAACTGTTTTTT. The V call is TRBV7-2, the J call TRBJ1-4; perhaps TRBD1 as D (5 bases). Germline V gene sequence: CDR1 SGHTA, CDR2 FQGNSA. V dropped 3 bases and J dropped 0 bases, with 11 bases sitting between them. This CDR3 is built from 16 residues.

This chain joins TRBV9 and TRBJ1-1; TRBD1 matches at 7 bases. After removal of 2 bases from V and 5 bases from J, the junction contained 6 bases not matched to a gene. Germline values: CDR1 SGDLS, CDR2 YYNGEE. CDR3 size: 14 residues. The DNA of the CDR3 is TGTGCCAGCAGCGTTCAGGGGGAAGGTACTGAAGCTTTCTTT. Translation: CASSVQGEGTEAFF.

The genes are TRBV2 and TRBJ1-2, with D possibly matching TRBD1 (5 bases). The CDR3 runs to 13 residues. Germline V lookup: CDR1 SNHLY, CDR2 FYNNEI. V lost 4 bases and J 8 bases, leaving 14 bases between the germline ends. The DNA of the CDR3 is TGTGCCAGCAGTGGCCAGGGTGTAAGAGGCTACACCTTC. Translated: CASSGQGVRGYTF. The complete variable domain, with remaining parts taken from reference TRBV2 and TRBJ1-2, reads EPEVTQTPSHQVTQMGQEVILRCVPISNHLYFYWYRQILGQKVEFLVSFYNNEISEKSEIFDDQFSVERPDGSNFTLKIRSTKLEDSAMYFCASSGQGVRGYTFGSGTRLTVV.

The chain links TRBV28 to TRBJ2-1; possibly TRBD2 for D (5 bases). The germline V and J ends were trimmed by 3 bases and 8 bases, with 11 bases remaining between them. CDR1 MDHEN and CDR2 SYDVKM come from the germline V gene. This CDR3 has 13 residues. CDR3 sequence reads: CASSFEKRDEQFF. Here the CDR3 DNA reads TGTGCCAGCAGTTTTGAGAAGAGGGATGAGCAGTTCTTC.

The V gene is TRBV9, the J gene TRBJ2-7; D is possibly TRBD2 (6 bases). Germline V lookup: CDR1 SGDLS, CDR2 YYNGEE. This CDR3 spans 15 amino acids. The V end was cut by 4 bases, the J end by 0 bases, with 14 bases between. CDR3 residues: CASSPSGELSYEQYF. DNA of the CDR3: TGTGCCAGCAGCCCCTCGGGAGAGCTCTCCTACGAGCAGTACTTC.

The rearrangement joins TRBV19 to TRBJ2-3, with 9 positions matching TRBD2. Germline trimming cut 1 base from V and 3 bases from J; bases unmatched to any gene: 8. Germline V gene data show CDR1 as LNHDA and CDR2 as SQIVND (reference sequence). CDR3 size: 17 residues. CDR3 DNA sequence: TGTGCCAGTAGTATAGCCGGTAGCGGGAGACCTACAGATACGCAGTATTTT. Encoded protein: CASSIAGSGRPTDTQYF.

V and J are TRBV7-6 and TRBJ2-1; D is unclear. Trimming pared 4 bases from V and 7 bases from J, leaving 11 bases between. CDR3 length equals 13 residues. Germline-derived CDR1 and CDR2 are SGHVS and FNYEAQ. CDR3 DNA: TGTGCCAGCAGCTACTCCGAGCCTAATGAGCAGTTCTTC. Translating gives CASSYSEPNEQFF.

This chain links TRBV27 with TRBJ1-1; unclear D gene. V was cut by 4 bases and J by 0 bases, with 6 bases left in between. The CDR3 has 13 amino acids. CDR1 is MNHEY, CDR2 SMNVEV, per germline (reference sequence). The CDR3 here is CASSSYLNTEAFF. The CDR3, as DNA: TGTGCCAGCAGTTCTTACTTGAACACTGAAGCTTTCTTT.

The chain is built from TRBV11-3 and TRBJ2-5, with 9 nucleotides matching TRBD2. From germline, CDR1 is SGHNT and CDR2 YENEEA. After removal of 0 bases from V and 1 base from J, the junction contained 3 bases not matched to a gene. CDR3 length equals 16 residues. The chain's CDR3 is CASSLETSGSQETQYF. CDR3 DNA: TGTGCCAGCAGCTTAGAAACTAGCGGGTCCCAAGAGACCCAGTACTTC. The entire variable domain, with the rest obtained from reference TRBV11-3 and TRBJ2-5, is as follows: EAGVVQSPRYKIIEKKQPVAFWCNPISGHNTLYWYLQNLGQGPELLIRYENEEAVDDSQLPKDRFSAERLKGVDSTLKIQPAELGDSAVYLCASSLETSGSQETQYFGPGTRLLVL.

This chain links TRBV2 with TRBJ2-1, with D perhaps TRBD2 (5 bases). CDR1 is SNHLY and CDR2 is FYNNEI in the germline V gene. This CDR3 region has 14 residues. The V end was cut by 11 bases, the J end by 3 bases, with 17 bases between. The CDR3 DNA sequence: TGTGCCTTAGCTCGGGGTCTCTACTACAATGAGCAGTTCTTC. Translation gives CALARGLYYNEQFF.

This chain links TRBV12-5 with TRBJ1-3, with D maybe TRBD1 (5 bases). V was cut by 5 bases and J by 0 bases, with 14 bases left in between. Germline CDR1 reads LGHNT; CDR2 reads FRNRAP. CDR3 length: 16 residues. For the CDR3, the DNA is TGTGCTAGTGGTCCCGACGACAGCTACTCTGGAAACACCATATATTTT. This codes for CASGPDDSYSGNTIYF.

The chain couples TRBV6-6 to TRBJ1-1; the D is unclear. V was trimmed by 2 bases and J by 5 bases, leaving 9 bases between them. This CDR3 is built from 13 residues. In germline, CDR1 is MNHNY, CDR2 SVGAGI (reference sequence). CDR3 in amino acids: CASSYTSRTEAFF. CDR3 coding DNA: TGTGCCAGCAGTTACACGAGCAGGACTGAAGCTTTCTTT.

The rearrangement uses TRBV10-3 and TRBJ2-1; 13 bases match TRBD2. The CDR3 has 17 residues. After removal of 0 bases from V and 5 bases from J, the junction contained 4 bases not matched to a gene. CDR1 is ENHRY and CDR2 is SYGVKD in the germline V gene. The CDR3 region is CAISESLGTSGNNEQFF. The CDR3 region has the DNA TGTGCCATCAGTGAGTCGCTGGGGACTAGCGGGAACAATGAGCAGTTCTTC.

The J gene is TRBJ2-7, the V gene TRBV6-5; weak D call: TRBD1 (6 bases). This CDR3 spans 15 amino acids. Trimming pared 10 bases from V and 6 bases from J, leaving 25 bases between. Germline V gene lookup returns CDR1 MNHEY and CDR2 SVGAGI. The DNA of the CDR3 is TGTGCCACCAGGCCAGGGGTAGGGGTATGGAGCGAGCAGTACTTC. Its translation: CATRPGVGVWSEQYF.

The rearrangement joins TRBV5-4 to TRBJ2-7; 8 bases match TRBD2. The length of the CDR3 is 15 residues. V lost 2 bases and J lost 2; bases outside the gene matches: 6. The germline gives CDR1 SGHNT, CDR2 YYREEE (reference sequence). CDR3 DNA: TGTGCCAGCAGCTTACCGCTAGCGGGTCCCTACGAGCAGTACTTC. This sequence encodes CASSLPLAGPYEQYF.

V gene TRBV28 combines with J gene TRBJ2-6, with 10 bases lining up with TRBD1. Germline-derived CDR1 and CDR2 are MDHEN and SYDVKM. V shed 5 bases, J shed 2 bases, and the junction held 15 bases outside the gene matches. The CDR3 runs to 20 residues. As DNA, the CDR3 is TGTGCCAGCAGTAGTTCGGATTGGGACAGGGGTGGTACTGGGGCCAACGTCCTGACTTTC. Translating it yields CASSSSDWDRGGTGANVLTF.

This clone was seen more than once but under ten times. The V call is TRBV29-1, the J call TRBJ1-1, with D possibly being TRBD1 (6 bases). Between the trimmed V and J ends, which lost 6 bases and 2 bases, there was a span of 13 bases. Looked up from germline, CDR1 is SQVTM and CDR2 is ANQGSEA. This CDR3 contains 13 residues. The CDR3 DNA sequence: TGCAGCGTCTCGGAAGGGGGTAACACTGAAGCTTTCTTT. Translation gives CSVSEGGNTEAFF.

This chain joins TRBV10-2 and TRBJ2-3; no definite D call. CDR1 is WSHSY, CDR2 SAAADI, per germline. The CDR3 runs to 16 residues. Deletions cut 4 bases from V and 2 bases from J, with 16 bases between. The CDR3 loop is CASSARPTLLTDTQYF. CDR3 in DNA: TGCGCCAGCAGTGCTAGGCCTACCCTTCTCACAGATACGCAGTATTTT.

The chain couples TRBV27 to TRBJ1-3; D is uncertain. The CDR3 contains 13 residues. The ends were cut back, 3 bases at V and 0 bases at J, with 3 bases in the middle. Germline V lookup: CDR1 MNHEY, CDR2 SMNVEV (reference sequence). CDR3 amino acids: CASSFNSGNTIYF. CDR3 nucleotides: TGTGCCAGCAGTTTTAACTCTGGAAACACCATATATTTT.

The gene calls are TRBV7-3 and TRBJ1-1, with D possibly TRBD1 on 5 matching bases. V shed 3 bases and J shed 10 bases, with 15 bases lying between them. CDR1 is SGHTA, CDR2 FQGTGA, per germline. The CDR3 runs 13 residues. As DNA, the CDR3 is TGTGCCAGCAGCTTGGGGGGAAACGACCGAGCTTTCTTT. Translating gives CASSLGGNDRAFF.

The rearrangement uses TRBV19 and TRBJ2-2; possible D gene TRBD2, 6 bases. Trimming took off 2 bases at V and 5 bases at J, with 9 bases between the two ends. Germline V gene lookup returns CDR1 LNHDA and CDR2 SQIVND (reference sequence). The CDR3 has 14 amino acids. The CDR3 region has the DNA TGTGCCAGTAGTATACGGGCGGGAACCGGGGAGCTGTTTTTT. Residues: CASSIRAGTGELFF.

CDR3 nucleotide sequence: TGCGCCAGCAGCCAAGATCAGGGGCAGTACGAGCAGTACTTC. It encodes CASSQDQGQYEQYF. This chain joins TRBV4-1 and TRBJ2-7, with D perhaps matching TRBD1 (6 bases). V shed 0 bases and J shed 4 bases, with 10 bases lying between them. The CDR3 runs to 14 residues. Germline CDR1 MGHRA, CDR2 YSYEKL.

The rearrangement joins TRBV5-6 to TRBJ2-7; D is possibly TRBD2 (5 bases). Trimming pared 5 bases from V and 0 bases from J, leaving 15 bases between. CDR3 size: 15 residues. Germline loops: CDR1 SGHDT, CDR2 YYEEEE. CDR3 coding DNA: TGTGCCAGCAGGTTAAGCAGCGGAGGCTCCTACGAGCAGTACTTC. Its translation: CASRLSSGGSYEQYF.

The CDR3 bases are TGTGCCAGCAGCGACCCCGGGACAGACTTTGAAGCTTTCTTT. It yields the protein CASSDPGTDFEAFF. J is TRBJ1-1 and V is TRBV9; 7 nucleotides line up with TRBD1. With 3 bases clipped from V and 7 bases from J, the junction kept 9 bases outside the gene matches. CDR1 is SGDLS and CDR2 is YYNGEE in the germline V gene. CDR3 length equals 14 residues.

This chain connects TRBV9 to TRBJ2-7; the match to TRBD2 covers 8 bases. The length of the CDR3 is 16 residues. Germline values: CDR1 SGDLS, CDR2 YYNGEE. Trimming took 3 bases from V and 2 from J; bases not matched to a gene: 10. This chain's CDR3 is CASSEGISGETYEQYF. The CDR3 nucleotides are TGTGCCAGCAGCGAGGGAATTAGCGGGGAAACCTACGAGCAGTACTTC. Filled out from reference TRBV9 and TRBJ2-7, the complete variable domain reads DSGVTQTPKHLITATGQRVTLRCSPRSGDLSVYWYQQSLDQGLQFLIQYYNGEERAKGNILERFSAQQFPDLHSELNLSSLELGDSALYFCASSEGISGETYEQYFGPGTRLTVT.

This rearrangement joins TRBV11-2 to TRBJ2-7; D is unclear. The germline gives CDR1 SGHAT, CDR2 FQNNGV. The CDR3 runs to 12 residues. V was pared by 4 bases and J by 7 bases, with 11 bases between. The CDR3 reads CASSSLSPEQYF. In nucleotides, the CDR3 is TGTGCCAGCAGCTCCCTCTCCCCTGAGCAGTACTTC.

The V gene is TRBV27, the J gene TRBJ2-3, with TRBD2 identical over 9 bases. Trimming took 3 bases from V and 5 from J; bases not matched to a gene: 6. CDR1 is MNHEY, CDR2 SMNVEV, per germline (reference sequence). CDR3 size: 15 residues. The DNA of the CDR3 is TGTGCCAGCAGTTTGATTAGCGGGAGTGTAGATACGCAGTATTTT. Translation gives CASSLISGSVDTQYF.

The J gene is TRBJ2-5, the V gene TRBV2, with D possibly matching TRBD2 (6 bases). CDR3 size: 16 residues. Per germline, CDR1 SNHLY and CDR2 FYNNEI. V gave up 2 bases and J gave up 2 bases, with 15 bases separating them. CDR3 region: CASSEFVPGTQETQYF. DNA of the CDR3: TGTGCCAGCAGTGAATTTGTACCAGGGACTCAAGAGACCCAGTACTTC.

This clone occurred once. The chain joins TRBV4-1 to TRBJ2-1, with 11 bases fitting TRBD2. Germline assignment: CDR1 MGHRA and CDR2 YSYEKL. Trimming took 4 bases from V and 6 from J; bases not matched to a gene: 5. The CDR3 consists of 15 residues. The CDR3 spells CASSPLAGEANEQFF. DNA for the CDR3: TGCGCCAGCAGCCCACTAGCGGGAGAGGCCAATGAGCAGTTCTTC.